This TCR beta chain stems from a study of blood T cell repertoires in COVID-19. Across the whole study: Samples taken during acute and convalescent COVID-19 were collected in the United States, Italy and Spain. The cDNA or gDNA used as material had been derived from T cells, B-cell-depleted T cells, or PBMCs.

CDR3 length: 16 amino acids. Germline loops: CDR1 SGHRS, CDR2 YFSETQ. V dropped 4 bases and J dropped 0; count of bases not matched to a gene: 7. Original analysis: From reference gene primer amplification, estimates of nucleated cell counts were derived. Sequencing was performed with immunoSEQ multiplex PCR; in TCRdb, only in-frame clones are kept and a portion is missing. V and J calls and clone size follow that table, whereas D and trimming were derived from the DNA. The sample yields 120,000 to 150,000 clones, about 86% seen once. This TCR was recovered from a woman aged 60-75 years with acute or convalescent COVID-19. This chain joins TRBV5-1 and TRBJ1-3; 7 nucleotides align to TRBD1. Material: peripheral blood. The CDR3 bases are TGCGCCAGCAGCCCTCCGGGACAGAGCTCTGGAAACACCATATATTTT. Protein sequence: CASSPPGQSSGNTIYF.